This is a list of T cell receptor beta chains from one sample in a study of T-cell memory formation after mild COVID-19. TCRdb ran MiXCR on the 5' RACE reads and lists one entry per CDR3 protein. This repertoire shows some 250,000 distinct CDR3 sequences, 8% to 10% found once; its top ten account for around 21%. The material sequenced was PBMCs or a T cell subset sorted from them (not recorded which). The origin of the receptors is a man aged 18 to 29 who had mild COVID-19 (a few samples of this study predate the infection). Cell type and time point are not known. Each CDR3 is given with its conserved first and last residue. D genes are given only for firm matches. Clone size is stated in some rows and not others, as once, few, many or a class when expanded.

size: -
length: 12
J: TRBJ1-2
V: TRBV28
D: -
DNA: TGTGCCAGCAGTTTCCGGGACTATGGCTACACCTTC
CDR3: CASSFRDYGYTF

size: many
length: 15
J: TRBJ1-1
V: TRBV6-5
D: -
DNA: TGTGCCAGCAGTTACGACCGAGCGGCCCGGGGGGAAGCTTTCTTT
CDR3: CASSYDRAARGEAFF

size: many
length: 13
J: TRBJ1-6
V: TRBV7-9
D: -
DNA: TGTGCCAGCAGCTTTTCCCAGGATTCACCCCTCCACTTT
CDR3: CASSFSQDSPLHF

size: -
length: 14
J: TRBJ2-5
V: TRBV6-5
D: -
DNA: TGTGCCAGCAGTTACGCGAGGGGGGGGGAGACCCAGTACTTC
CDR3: CASSYARGGETQYF

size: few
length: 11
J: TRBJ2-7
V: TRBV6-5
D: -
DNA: TGTGCCAGCAGTTCTCCTATCGAGCAGTACTTC
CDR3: CASSSPIEQYF

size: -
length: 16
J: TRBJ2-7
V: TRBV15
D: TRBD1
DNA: TGTGCCACCAGCAGTGTAGACAGGGGAAGGCGCTACGAGCAGTACTTC
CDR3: CATSSVDRGRRYEQYF

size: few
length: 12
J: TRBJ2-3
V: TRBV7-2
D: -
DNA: TGTGCCAGCGGTCAAGTGGGTGCTACGCAGTATTTT
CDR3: CASGQVGATQYF

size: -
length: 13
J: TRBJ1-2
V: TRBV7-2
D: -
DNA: TGTGCCAGCGTTAAATGGGGAAACTATGGATACACCTTC
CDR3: CASVKWGNYGYTF

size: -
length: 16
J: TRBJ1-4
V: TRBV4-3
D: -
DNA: TGCGCCAGCAGCCAAGATGCATTATCATTGAGTGAAAAACTGTTTTTT
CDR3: CASSQDALSLSEKLFF

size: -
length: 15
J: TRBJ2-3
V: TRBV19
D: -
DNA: TGTGCCAGTAGTATTTGGCAGGGGAGCACAGATACGCAGTATTTT
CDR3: CASSIWQGSTDTQYF

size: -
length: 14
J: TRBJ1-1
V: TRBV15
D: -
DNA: TGTGCCACCACAGGGAGGGGTAGTAGTACTGAAGCTTTCTTT
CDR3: CATTGRGSSTEAFF

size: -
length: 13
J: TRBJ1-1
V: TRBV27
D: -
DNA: TGTGCCAGCAGTTTACCGGGGGCCACTGAAGCTTTCTTT
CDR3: CASSLPGATEAFF

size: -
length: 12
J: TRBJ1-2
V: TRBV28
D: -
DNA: TGTGCCAGCAGTTTGAATACGCCTGGCTACACCTTC
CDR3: CASSLNTPGYTF

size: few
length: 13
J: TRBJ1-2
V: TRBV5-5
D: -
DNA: TGTGCCAGCAGCTTGGGCGGTTGGGACGGCTACACCTTC
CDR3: CASSLGGWDGYTF

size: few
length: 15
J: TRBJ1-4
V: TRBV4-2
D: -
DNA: TGTGCCAGCAGCCAAGAAACGGCAACTAATGAAAAACTGTTTTTT
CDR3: CASSQETATNEKLFF

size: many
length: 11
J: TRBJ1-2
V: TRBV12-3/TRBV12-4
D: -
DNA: TGTGCCAGCAGCCTGGGCGTGGGCTACACCTTC
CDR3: CASSLGVGYTF

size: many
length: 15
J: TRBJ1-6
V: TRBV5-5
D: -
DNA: TGTGCCAGCAGCTTGCGTACAGGGAGTGATTCACCCCTCCACTTT
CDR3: CASSLRTGSDSPLHF

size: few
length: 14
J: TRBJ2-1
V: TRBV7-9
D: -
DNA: TGTGCCAGCAGCCTCCCCCCGATCCACAATGAGCAGTTCTTC
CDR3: CASSLPPIHNEQFF

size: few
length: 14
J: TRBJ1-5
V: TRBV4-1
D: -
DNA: TGCGCCAGCAGCCAAGTGGGGGGGCGGCAGCCCCAGCATTTT
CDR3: CASSQVGGRQPQHF

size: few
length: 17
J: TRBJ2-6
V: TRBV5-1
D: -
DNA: TGCGCCAGCAGCTGGGGCCACTCTGACTCTGGGGCCAACGTCCTGACTTTC
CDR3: CASSWGHSDSGANVLTF

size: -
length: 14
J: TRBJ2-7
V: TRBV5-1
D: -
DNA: TGCGCCAGCAGCTTTGGAGATGCCTCCTACGAGCAGTACTTC
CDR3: CASSFGDASYEQYF

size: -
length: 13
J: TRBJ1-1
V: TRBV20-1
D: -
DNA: TGCAGTGCCGCACAGGGATTGAACACTGAAGCTTTCTTT
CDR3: CSAAQGLNTEAFF

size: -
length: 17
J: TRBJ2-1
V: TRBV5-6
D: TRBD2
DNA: TGTGCCAGCAGCTTGAGGTTTCCGGCTAGCGGGATTTATGAGCAGTTCTTC
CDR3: CASSLRFPASGIYEQFF

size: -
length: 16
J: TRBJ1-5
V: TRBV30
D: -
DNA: TGTGCCTGGAGTGATGAAGGGGTCTTTAGCAATCAGCCCCAGCATTTT
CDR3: CAWSDEGVFSNQPQHF

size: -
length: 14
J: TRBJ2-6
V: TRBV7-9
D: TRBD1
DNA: TGTGCCAGCAGCCAGGGGGTGGGGGCCAACGTCCTGACTTTC
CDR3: CASSQGVGANVLTF

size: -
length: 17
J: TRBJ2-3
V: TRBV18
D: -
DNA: TGTGCCAGCTCAACTCTGGTCTCCAAAATCGGCACAGATACGCAGTATTTT
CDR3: CASSTLVSKIGTDTQYF

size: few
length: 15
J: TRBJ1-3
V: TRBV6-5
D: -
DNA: TGTGCCAGCCAGAGGGTTGTTGGTGGCGGAAACACCATATATTTT
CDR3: CASQRVVGGGNTIYF

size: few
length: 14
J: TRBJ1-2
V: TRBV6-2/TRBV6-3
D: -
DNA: TGTGCCAGCAGTGCGGTGGGGATATTCTATGGCTACACCTTC
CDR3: CASSAVGIFYGYTF

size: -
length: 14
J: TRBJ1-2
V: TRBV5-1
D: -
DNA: TGCGCCAGCAGCTCTGGGGATGAGCACTATGGCTACACCTTC
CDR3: CASSSGDEHYGYTF

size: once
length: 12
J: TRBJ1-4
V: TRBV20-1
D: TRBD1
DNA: TGCAGTGCTAGTACAGGGGAAGTAAAACTGTTTTTT
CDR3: CSASTGEVKLFF

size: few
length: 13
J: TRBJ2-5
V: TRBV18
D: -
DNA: TGTGCCAGCTCAAATAGTTTTACGGAGACCCAGTACTTC
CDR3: CASSNSFTETQYF

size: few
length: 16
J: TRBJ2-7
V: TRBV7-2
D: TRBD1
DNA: TGTGCCAGCAGCTTAGAGTGGTCAGGGGGCTACTACGAGCAGTACTTC
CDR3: CASSLEWSGGYYEQYF

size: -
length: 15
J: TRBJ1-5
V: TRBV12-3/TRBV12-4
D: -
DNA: TGTGCCAGCAGTTTTGGGGGGGGGGCCAACATGCCCCAGCATTTT
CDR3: CASSFGGGANMPQHF

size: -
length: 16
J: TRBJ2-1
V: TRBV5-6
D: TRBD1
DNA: TGTGCCAGCAGCCACCCTGGACAGGGGGACTACAATGAGCAGTTCTTC
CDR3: CASSHPGQGDYNEQFF

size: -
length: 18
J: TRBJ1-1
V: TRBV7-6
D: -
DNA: TGTGCCAGCAGCCCGAAAGGACAGTTAAGCCTCAGGAACACTGAAGCTTTCTTT
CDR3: CASSPKGQLSLRNTEAFF

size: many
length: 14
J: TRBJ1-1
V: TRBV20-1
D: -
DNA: TGCAGTGCTATCAGACAGGACACGAACACTGAAGCTTTCTTT
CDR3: CSAIRQDTNTEAFF

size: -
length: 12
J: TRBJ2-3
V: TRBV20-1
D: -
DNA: TGCAGTGCTAGCCAGGGAGGGGGTGTCAAGTATTTT
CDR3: CSASQGGGVKYF

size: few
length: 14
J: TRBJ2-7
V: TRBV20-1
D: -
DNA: TGCAGTGTTATAGGACAGAGAAGCTCCTACGAGCAGTACTTC
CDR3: CSVIGQRSSYEQYF

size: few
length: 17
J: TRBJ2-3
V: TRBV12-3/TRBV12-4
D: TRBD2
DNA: TGTGCCAGCAGTTTGAGGCTAGCGGGATTAAGCACAGATACGCAGTATTTT
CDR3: CASSLRLAGLSTDTQYF

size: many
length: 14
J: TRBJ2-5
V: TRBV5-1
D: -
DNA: TGCGCCAGCAGCTTGGCCCAGGGGATGGAGACCCAGTACTTC
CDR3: CASSLAQGMETQYF

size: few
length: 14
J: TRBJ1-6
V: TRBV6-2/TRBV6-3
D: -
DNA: TGTGCCAGCAGTTACGACAGTTTAAATTCACCCCTCCACTTT
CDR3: CASSYDSLNSPLHF

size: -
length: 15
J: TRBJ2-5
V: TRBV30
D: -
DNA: TGTGCCTGGACTCTAAAGGGGGTACTAAAAGAGACCCAGTACTTC
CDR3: CAWTLKGVLKETQYF

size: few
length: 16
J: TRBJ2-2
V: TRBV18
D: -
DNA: TGTGCCAGCTCACCGCAGGCAGTCGCGAACACCGGGGAGCTGTTTTTT
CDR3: CASSPQAVANTGELFF

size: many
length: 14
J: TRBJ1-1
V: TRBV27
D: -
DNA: TGTGCCAGCAGTTCCCCGAATGACAGATCTGAAGCTTTCTTT
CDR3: CASSSPNDRSEAFF

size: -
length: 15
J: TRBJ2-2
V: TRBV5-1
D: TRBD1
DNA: TGCGCCAGCAGCTTGGGGACAGGGAGCACCGGGGAGCTGTTTTTT
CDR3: CASSLGTGSTGELFF

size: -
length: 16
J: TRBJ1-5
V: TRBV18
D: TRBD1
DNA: TGTGCCAGCTCACCATTCATGGGACAGGGTGATCAGCCCCAGCATTTT
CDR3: CASSPFMGQGDQPQHF

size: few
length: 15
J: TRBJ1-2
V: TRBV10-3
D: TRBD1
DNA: TGTGCCATCAGTGAGTCATCGGGACAGGGCTATGGCTACACCTTC
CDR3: CAISESSGQGYGYTF

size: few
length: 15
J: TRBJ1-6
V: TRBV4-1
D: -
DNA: TGCGCCAGCAGCCAAGGAGCAGAGGATAATTCACCCCTCCACTTT
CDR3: CASSQGAEDNSPLHF

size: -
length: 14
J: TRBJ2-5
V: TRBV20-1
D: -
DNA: TGCAGTGCTAGAGATCGAGAAGGAGGGGAGGTCCAGTACTTC
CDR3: CSARDREGGEVQYF

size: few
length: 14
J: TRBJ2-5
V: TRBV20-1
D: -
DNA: TGCAGTGCTAGGCGTGTGACAGGGAGGGAGACCCAGTACTTC
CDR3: CSARRVTGRETQYF

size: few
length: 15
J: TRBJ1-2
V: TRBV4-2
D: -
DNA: TGTGCCAGCAGCCAAGGGGCAGGGAACCGCTATGGCTACACCTTC
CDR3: CASSQGAGNRYGYTF

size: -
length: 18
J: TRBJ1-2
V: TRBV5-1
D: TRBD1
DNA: TGCGCCAGCAGCTTGGAAATCATGGGTCAGGGGGCCCAACCTGGCTACACCTTC
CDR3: CASSLEIMGQGAQPGYTF

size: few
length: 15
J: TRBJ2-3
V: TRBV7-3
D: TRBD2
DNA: TGTGCCAGCAGCTTAACTAGCGGGCGCACAGATACGCAGTATTTT
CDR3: CASSLTSGRTDTQYF

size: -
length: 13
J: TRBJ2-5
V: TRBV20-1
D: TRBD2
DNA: TGCAGTGCCCACGGGACTATCCAAGAGACCCAGTACTTC
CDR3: CSAHGTIQETQYF

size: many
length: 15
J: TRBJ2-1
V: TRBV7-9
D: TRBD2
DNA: TGTGCCAGCAGCTCCGGGACTAGCGGGTACAATGAGCAGTTCTTC
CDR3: CASSSGTSGYNEQFF